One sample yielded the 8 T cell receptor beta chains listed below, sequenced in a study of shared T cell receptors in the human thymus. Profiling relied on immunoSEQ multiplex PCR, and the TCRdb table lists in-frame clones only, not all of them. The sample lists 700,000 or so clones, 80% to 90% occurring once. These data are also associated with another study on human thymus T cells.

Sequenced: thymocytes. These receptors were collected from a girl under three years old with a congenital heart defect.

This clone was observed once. The CDR3 nucleotides are TGTGCCAGCACTGGGCCCCCCTACAATGAGCAGTTCTTC. Amino acid sequence: CASTGPPYNEQFF. The genes are TRBV28 and TRBJ2-1; D is undetermined. V was trimmed by 7 bases and J by 2 bases, leaving 9 bases between them. The CDR3 loop spans 13 amino acids. The germline gives CDR1 MDHEN, CDR2 SYDVKM.

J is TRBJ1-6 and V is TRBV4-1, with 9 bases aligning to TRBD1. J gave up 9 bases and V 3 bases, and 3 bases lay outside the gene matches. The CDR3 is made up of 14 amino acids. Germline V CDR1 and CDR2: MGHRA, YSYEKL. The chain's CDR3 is CASSQDRGSSPLHF. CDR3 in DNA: TGCGCCAGCAGCCAGGACAGGGGAAGTTCACCCCTCCACTTT.

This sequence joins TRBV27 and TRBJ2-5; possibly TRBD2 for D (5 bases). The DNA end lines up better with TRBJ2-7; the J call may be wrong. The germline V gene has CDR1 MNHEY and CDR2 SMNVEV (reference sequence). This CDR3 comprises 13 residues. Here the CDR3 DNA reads TGTGCCAGCAGTTTAGGAGGAGACTACGAGCAGTACTTC. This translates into CASSLGGDYEQYF.

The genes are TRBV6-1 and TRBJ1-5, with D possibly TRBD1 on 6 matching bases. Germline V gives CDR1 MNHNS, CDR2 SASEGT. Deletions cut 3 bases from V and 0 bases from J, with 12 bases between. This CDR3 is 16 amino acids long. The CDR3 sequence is CASSDLGQISNQPQHF. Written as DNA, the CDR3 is TGTGCCAGCAGTGACCTAGGACAGATTAGCAATCAGCCCCAGCATTTT.

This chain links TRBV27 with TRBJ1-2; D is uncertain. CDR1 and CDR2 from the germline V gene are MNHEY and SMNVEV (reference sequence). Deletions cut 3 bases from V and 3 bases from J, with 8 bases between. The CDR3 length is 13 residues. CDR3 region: CASSFEGYYGYTF. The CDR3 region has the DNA TGTGCCAGCAGTTTTGAGGGCTACTATGGCTACACCTTC.

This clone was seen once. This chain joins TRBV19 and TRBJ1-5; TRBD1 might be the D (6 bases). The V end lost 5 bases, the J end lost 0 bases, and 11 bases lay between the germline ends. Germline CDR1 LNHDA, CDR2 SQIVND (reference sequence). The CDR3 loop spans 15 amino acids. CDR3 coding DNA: TGTGCCAGTAGTTACAGGGAATATAGCAATCAGCCCCAGCATTTT. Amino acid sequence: CASSYREYSNQPQHF.

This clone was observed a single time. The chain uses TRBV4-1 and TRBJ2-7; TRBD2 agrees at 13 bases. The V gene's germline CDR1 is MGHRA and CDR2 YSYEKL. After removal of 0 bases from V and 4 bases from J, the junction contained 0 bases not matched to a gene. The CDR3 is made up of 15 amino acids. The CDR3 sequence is CASSQELAGGYEQYF. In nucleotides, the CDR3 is TGCGCCAGCAGCCAAGAACTAGCGGGGGGGTACGAGCAGTACTTC.

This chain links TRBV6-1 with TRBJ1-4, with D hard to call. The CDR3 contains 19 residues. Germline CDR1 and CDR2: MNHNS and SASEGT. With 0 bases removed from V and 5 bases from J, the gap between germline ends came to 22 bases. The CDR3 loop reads CASSEALGGGRILNEKLFF. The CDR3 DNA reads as TGTGCCAGCAGTGAAGCTCTTGGCGGAGGGAGGATACTGAATGAAAAACTGTTTTTT.